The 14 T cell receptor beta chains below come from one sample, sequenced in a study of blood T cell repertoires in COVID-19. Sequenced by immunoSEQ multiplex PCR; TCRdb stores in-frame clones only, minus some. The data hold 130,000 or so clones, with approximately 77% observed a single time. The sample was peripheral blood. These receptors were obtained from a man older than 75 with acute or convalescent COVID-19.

The CDR3 nucleotides are TGCGCCAGCAGTCCCCTGGGACAAACGAACACTGAAGCTTTCTTT. Translated: CASSPLGQTNTEAFF. The rearrangement links TRBV5-1 to TRBJ1-1; possibly TRBD1 for D (6 bases). Germline V gene data show CDR1 as SGHRS and CDR2 as YFSETQ. The CDR3 spans 15 residues. The V end lost 5 bases, the J end lost 1 base, and 15 bases lay between the germline ends.

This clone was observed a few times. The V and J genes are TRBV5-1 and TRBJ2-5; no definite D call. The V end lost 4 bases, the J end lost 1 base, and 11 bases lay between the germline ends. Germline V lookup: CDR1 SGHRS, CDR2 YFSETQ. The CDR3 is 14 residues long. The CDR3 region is CASSPGVTQETQYF. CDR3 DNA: TGCGCCAGCAGCCCGGGTGTTACCCAAGAGACCCAGTACTTC.

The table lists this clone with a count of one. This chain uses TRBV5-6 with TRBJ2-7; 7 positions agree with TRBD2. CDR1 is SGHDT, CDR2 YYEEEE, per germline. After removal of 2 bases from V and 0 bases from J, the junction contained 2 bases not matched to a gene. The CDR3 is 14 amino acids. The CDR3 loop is CASSFGGSSYEQYF. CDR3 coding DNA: TGTGCCAGCAGCTTTGGCGGGAGCTCCTACGAGCAGTACTTC.

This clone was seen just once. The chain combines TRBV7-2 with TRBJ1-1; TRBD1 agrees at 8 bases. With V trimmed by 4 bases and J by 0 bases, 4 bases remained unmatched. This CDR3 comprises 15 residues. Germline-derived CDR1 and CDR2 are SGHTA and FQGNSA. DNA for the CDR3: TGTGCCAGCAGCTCACAGGGGGGAATGAACACTGAAGCTTTCTTT. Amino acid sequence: CASSSQGGMNTEAFF.

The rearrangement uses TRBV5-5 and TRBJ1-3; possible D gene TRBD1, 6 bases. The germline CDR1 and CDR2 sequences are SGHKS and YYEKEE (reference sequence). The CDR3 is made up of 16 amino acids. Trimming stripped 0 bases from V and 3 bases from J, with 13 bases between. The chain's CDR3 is CASSLVRGASGNTIYF. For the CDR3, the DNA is TGTGCCAGCAGCTTGGTTCGGGGGGCAAGTGGAAACACCATATATTTT.

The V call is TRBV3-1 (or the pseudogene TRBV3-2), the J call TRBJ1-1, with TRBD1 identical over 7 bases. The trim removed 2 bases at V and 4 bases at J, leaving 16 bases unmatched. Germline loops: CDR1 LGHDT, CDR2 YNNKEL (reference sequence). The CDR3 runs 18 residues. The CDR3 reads CASSQSWTGSRGSTEAFF. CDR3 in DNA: TGTGCCAGCAGCCAAAGCTGGACAGGTTCAAGGGGGAGCACTGAAGCTTTCTTT.

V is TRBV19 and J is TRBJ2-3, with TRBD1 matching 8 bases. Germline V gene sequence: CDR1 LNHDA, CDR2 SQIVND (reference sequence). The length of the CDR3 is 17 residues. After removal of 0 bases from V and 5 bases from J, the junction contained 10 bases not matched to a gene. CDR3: CASSIDAGGYGRDTQYF. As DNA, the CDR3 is TGTGCCAGTAGTATAGACGCAGGGGGCTATGGCAGAGATACGCAGTATTTT.

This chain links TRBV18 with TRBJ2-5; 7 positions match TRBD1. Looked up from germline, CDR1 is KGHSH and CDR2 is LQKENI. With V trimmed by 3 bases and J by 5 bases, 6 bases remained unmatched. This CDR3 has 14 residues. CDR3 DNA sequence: TGTGCCAGCTCACCCCGGACAGGAAGGGAGACCCAGTACTTC. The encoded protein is CASSPRTGRETQYF.

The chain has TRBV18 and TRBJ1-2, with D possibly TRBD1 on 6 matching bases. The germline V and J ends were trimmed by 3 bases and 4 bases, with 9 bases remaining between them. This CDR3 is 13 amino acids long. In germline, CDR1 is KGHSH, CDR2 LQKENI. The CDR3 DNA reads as TGTGCCAGCTCACCCACAGGGCTCTATGGCTACACCTTC. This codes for CASSPTGLYGYTF. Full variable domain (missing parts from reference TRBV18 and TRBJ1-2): NAGVMQNPRHLVRRRGQEARLRCSPMKGHSHVYWYRQLPEEGLKFMVYLQKENIIDESGMPKERFSAEFPKEGPSILRIQQVVRGDSAAYFCASSPTGLYGYTFGSGTRLTVV.

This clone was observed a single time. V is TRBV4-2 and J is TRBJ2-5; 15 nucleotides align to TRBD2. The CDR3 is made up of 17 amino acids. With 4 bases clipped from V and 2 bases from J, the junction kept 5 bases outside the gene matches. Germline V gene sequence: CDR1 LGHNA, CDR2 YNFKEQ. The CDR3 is CASSRGLAGGQQETQYF. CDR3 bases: TGTGCCAGCAGCCGGGGACTAGCGGGGGGACAACAAGAGACCCAGTACTTC.

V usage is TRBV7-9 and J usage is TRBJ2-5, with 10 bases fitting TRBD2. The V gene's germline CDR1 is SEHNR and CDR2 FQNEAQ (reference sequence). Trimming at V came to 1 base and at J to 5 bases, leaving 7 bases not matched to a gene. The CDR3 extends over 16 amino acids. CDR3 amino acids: CASSLGLAGGKETQYF. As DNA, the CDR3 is TGTGCCAGCAGCTTAGGATTAGCGGGGGGTAAGGAGACCCAGTACTTC.

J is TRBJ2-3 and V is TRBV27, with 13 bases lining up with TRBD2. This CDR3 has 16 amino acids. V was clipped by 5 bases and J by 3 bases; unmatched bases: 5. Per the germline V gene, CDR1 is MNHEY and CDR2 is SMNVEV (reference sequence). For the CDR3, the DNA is TGTGCCAGCAGTACCCGGACTAGCGGGAGAACAGATACGCAGTATTTT. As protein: CASSTRTSGRTDTQYF.

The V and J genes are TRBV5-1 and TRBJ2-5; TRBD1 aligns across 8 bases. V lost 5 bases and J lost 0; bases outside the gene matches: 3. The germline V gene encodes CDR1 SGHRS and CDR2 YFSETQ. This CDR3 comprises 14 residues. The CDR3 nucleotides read TGCGCCAGCAGGACAGGGGCACACCAAGAGACCCAGTACTTC. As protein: CASRTGAHQETQYF.

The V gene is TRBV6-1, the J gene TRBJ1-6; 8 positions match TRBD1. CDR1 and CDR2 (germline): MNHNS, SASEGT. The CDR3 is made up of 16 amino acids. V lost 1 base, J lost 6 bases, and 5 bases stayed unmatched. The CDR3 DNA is TGTGCCAGCAGTGAAGACGGACAGGGCCTTAATTCACCCCTCCACTTT. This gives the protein CASSEDGQGLNSPLHF.